This T cell receptor beta chain was identified in a study of T cell responses to AZD1222 COVID-19 vaccine. Study-level points and caveats: Just five or six AZD1222 recipients were seropositive at baseline.

Measured with immunoSEQ multiplex PCR; TCRdb has only the in-frame clones, and not every one. The profile shows around 150,000 clones, 94% of them singletons. CDR3 length equals 18 residues. J lost 4 bases, V lost 4 bases, and 18 bases had no gene match. Per the germline V gene, CDR1 is SGHRS and CDR2 is YFSETQ. This clone was observed once. The target antigen is unknown. The gene calls are TRBV5-1 and TRBJ2-5; 8 nucleotides match TRBD2. The input for sequencing was peripheral blood, taken on day 0 of AZD1222 vaccination. The source is an adult in good health. The CDR3 region has the DNA TGCGCCAGCAGCGCGCCAGCGGGAGTTACCCAAAGTGGAGAGACCCAGTACTTC. Its translation: CASSAPAGVTQSGETQYF.